This T cell receptor (beta chain) was obtained from a study of blood T cells in healthy people across ages. Together with a sample-barcoded 5' primer, a J-beta primer mix was included in a second PCR lasting about 6 to 11 cycles. TCRdb used MiXCR to reprocess the 5' RACE reads, holding one entry per CDR3 protein. Seen here are 500,000 to 600,000 distinct CDR3 sequences, roughly 29% observed once, and the top ten hold about 18%. Caucasian, healthy and from Russia, the donors were aged between 6 and 90. It was roughly 10 milliliters of peripheral blood that were drawn from each donor. Total RNA, at least 5.5 micrograms per sample, came from PBMCs. Trimming stripped 1 base from V and 1 base from J, with 7 bases between. Germline V lookup: CDR1 LGHNA, CDR2 YNFKEQ. The CDR3 is made up of 14 amino acids. Study conclusions and caveats: PBMCs left unsorted prevented a conclusive naive versus antigen-experienced comparison.

This clonotype was counted a few times. The antigen remains unidentified. The sequenced material came from blood. V gene TRBV4-2 combines with J gene TRBJ1-1, with a tentative D call TRBD1 (5 bases). This clonotype was obtained from a woman in her 70s in good health. CDR3 residues: CASSQATANTEAFF. The CDR3 coding sequence is TGTGCCAGCAGCCAAGCGACAGCGAACACTGAAGCTTTCTTT.